Following are 11 T cell receptor beta chains from one sample sequenced in a study of blood T cell repertoires in COVID-19. Produced via immunoSEQ multiplex PCR; TCRdb's table is partial and in-frame only. The data hold under 65,000 clones, with 91% observed a single time. Sequencing was performed on peripheral blood. These receptors all stem from a human donor in a cohort sampled during active COVID-19.

The CDR3: CASSNSNEKLFF. The CDR3 DNA reads TGTGCCAGCAGCAACTCTAATGAAAAACTGTTTTTT. This rearrangement joins TRBV6-2 or TRBV6-3 to TRBJ1-4, with no clear D. V lost 6 bases, J lost 3 bases, and 5 bases lay in between. CDR1 and CDR2 (germline): MNHEY, SVGEGT. This CDR3 spans 12 amino acids.

This chain uses TRBV5-4 with TRBJ2-5; 9 positions match TRBD1. V dropped 1 base and J dropped 5; count of bases not matched to a gene: 9. The CDR3 runs 16 residues. Germline values: CDR1 SGHNT, CDR2 YYREEE (reference sequence). The CDR3 reads CASSLSLTGGQETQYF. The CDR3, as DNA: TGTGCCAGCAGCTTGTCTTTGACAGGGGGTCAGGAGACCCAGTACTTC.

The chain joins TRBV7-3 to TRBJ2-1, with 8 nucleotides matching TRBD2. Losses at the gene ends were 5 bases for V and 7 bases for J; bases not matched to a gene: 10. The CDR3 runs to 15 residues. In germline, CDR1 is SGHTA, CDR2 FQGTGA. CDR3: CASSPYPSGRNEQFF. CDR3 sequence (DNA): TGTGCCAGCAGCCCCTACCCCAGCGGGAGAAATGAGCAGTTCTTC.

The chain links TRBV10-3 to TRBJ2-5, with TRBD1 matching over 9 bases. V gave up 3 bases and J gave up 5 bases; unmatched junction bases: 4. This CDR3 spans 14 amino acids. Germline V lookup: CDR1 ENHRY, CDR2 SYGVKD. The CDR3 nucleotides read TGTGCCATCAGTGAACAGGGGGCGGGCGAGACCCAGTACTTC. It encodes CAISEQGAGETQYF.

This chain links TRBV9 with TRBJ2-6; D call uncertain. Germline V gene sequence: CDR1 SGDLS, CDR2 YYNGEE. V lost 0 bases, J lost 4 bases, and 11 bases lay in between. The CDR3 covers 16 residues. CDR3 sequence: CASSVARPTGANVLTF. The CDR3 nucleotides are TGTGCCAGCAGCGTAGCGCGGCCAACCGGGGCCAACGTCCTGACTTTC.

The chain has TRBV7-2 and TRBJ2-2; D gene ambiguous. The CDR3 length is 12 residues. Trimming left V 3 bases short and J 7 bases short, with 6 bases between. CDR1 is SGHTA and CDR2 is FQGNSA in the germline V gene. CDR3 sequence (DNA): TGTGCCAGCAGCTTTATTAGCGGGGAGCTGTTTTTT. This sequence encodes CASSFISGELFF.

This chain links TRBV6-5 with TRBJ1-3, with D unresolved. CDR1 and CDR2 from the germline V gene are MNHEY and SVGAGI. The germline V and J ends were trimmed by 2 bases and 4 bases, with 6 bases remaining between them. The CDR3 covers 13 residues. CDR3 protein: CASSYEPGNTIYF. Written as DNA, the CDR3 is TGTGCCAGCAGTTACGAGCCGGGAAACACCATATATTTT.

The chain employs TRBV25-1 and TRBJ2-7, with a weak D call TRBD1 (6 bases). The CDR3 totals 14 residues. In germline, CDR1 is MGHDK, CDR2 SYGVNS. V was trimmed by 5 bases and J by 2 bases, leaving 13 bases between them. The CDR3 protein is CASSTQGNPYEQYF. CDR3 DNA sequence: TGTGCCAGCAGTACGCAGGGGAACCCCTACGAGCAGTACTTC.

The rearrangement joins TRBV5-1 to TRBJ2-7, with 9 bases lining up with TRBD1. Per the germline V gene, CDR1 is SGHRS and CDR2 is YFSETQ. This CDR3 is 15 amino acids long. Unmatched junction bases numbered 12, after V lost 4 bases and J lost 7 bases. This chain's CDR3 is CASSNSGTGSEEQYF. CDR3 in DNA: TGCGCCAGCAGCAATTCCGGGACAGGGAGCGAGGAGCAGTACTTC.

This clone has just one count. V usage is TRBV7-2 and J usage is TRBJ2-3; 15 bases are a match to TRBD2. Germline values: CDR1 SGHTA, CDR2 FQGNSA. With 5 bases clipped from V and 5 bases from J, the junction kept 5 bases outside the gene matches. This CDR3 is 16 amino acids long. Here the CDR3 reads CASSRTSGRARDTQYF. DNA of the CDR3: TGTGCCAGCAGCAGGACTAGCGGGAGGGCCAGAGATACGCAGTATTTT.

The chain combines TRBV7-2 with TRBJ2-4; 8 nucleotides agree with TRBD1. The CDR3 is 16 residues long. Germline V gives CDR1 SGHTA, CDR2 FQGNSA. The J segment lost 1 base and the V segment lost 5 bases, leaving 7 bases of the junction unmatched. In DNA form, the CDR3 reads TGTGCCAGCAGCAGACAGGGGAATGGGGCCAAAAACATTCAGTACTTC. It is translated as CASSRQGNGAKNIQYF. Looking up the rest from reference TRBV7-2 and TRBJ2-4 gives the full variable domain: GAGVSQSPSNKVTEKGKDVELRCDPISGHTALYWYRQSLGQGLEFLIYFQGNSAPDKSGLPSDRFSAERTGGSVSTLTIQRTQQEDSAVYLCASSRQGNGAKNIQYFGAGTRLSVL.